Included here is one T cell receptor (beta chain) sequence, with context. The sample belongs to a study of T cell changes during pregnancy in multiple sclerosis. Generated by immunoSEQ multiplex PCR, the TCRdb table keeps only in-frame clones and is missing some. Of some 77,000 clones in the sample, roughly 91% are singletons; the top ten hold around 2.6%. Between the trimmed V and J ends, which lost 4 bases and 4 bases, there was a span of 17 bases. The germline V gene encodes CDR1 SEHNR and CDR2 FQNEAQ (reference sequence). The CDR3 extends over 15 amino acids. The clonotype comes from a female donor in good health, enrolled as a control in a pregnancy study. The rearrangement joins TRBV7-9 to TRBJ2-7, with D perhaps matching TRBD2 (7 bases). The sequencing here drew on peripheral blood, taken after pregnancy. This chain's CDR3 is CASSSAGGREYEQYF. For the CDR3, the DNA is TGTGCCAGCAGCTCCGCCGGGGGGCGGGAGTACGAGCAGTACTTC.